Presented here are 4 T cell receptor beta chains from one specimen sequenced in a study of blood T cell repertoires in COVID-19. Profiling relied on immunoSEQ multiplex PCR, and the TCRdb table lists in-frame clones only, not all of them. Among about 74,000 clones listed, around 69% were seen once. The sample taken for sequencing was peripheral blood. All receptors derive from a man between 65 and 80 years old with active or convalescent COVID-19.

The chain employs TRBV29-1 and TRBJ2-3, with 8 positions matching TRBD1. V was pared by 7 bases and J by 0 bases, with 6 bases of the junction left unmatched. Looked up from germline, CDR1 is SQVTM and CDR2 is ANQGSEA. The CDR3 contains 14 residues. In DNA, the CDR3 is TGCAGCGCGGCCCAGGGGGCGAGCACAGATACGCAGTATTTT. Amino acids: CSAAQGASTDTQYF.

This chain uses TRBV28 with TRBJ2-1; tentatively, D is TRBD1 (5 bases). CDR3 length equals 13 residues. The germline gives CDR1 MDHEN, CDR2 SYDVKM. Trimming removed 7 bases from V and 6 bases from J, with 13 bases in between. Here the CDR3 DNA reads TGTGCCAGCACGCGGCACCAGGGCAATGAGCAGTTCTTC. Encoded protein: CASTRHQGNEQFF.

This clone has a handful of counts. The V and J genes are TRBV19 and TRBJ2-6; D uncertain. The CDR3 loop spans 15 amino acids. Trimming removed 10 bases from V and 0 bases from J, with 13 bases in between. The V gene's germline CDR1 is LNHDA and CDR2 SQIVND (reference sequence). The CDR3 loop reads CATQPDLSGANVLTF. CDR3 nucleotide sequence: TGTGCCACCCAACCAGATCTCTCTGGGGCCAACGTCCTGACTTTC.

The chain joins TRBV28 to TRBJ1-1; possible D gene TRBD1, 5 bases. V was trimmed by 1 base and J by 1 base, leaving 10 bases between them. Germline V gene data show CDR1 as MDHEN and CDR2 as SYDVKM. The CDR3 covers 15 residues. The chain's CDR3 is CASSLLGQGNTEAFF. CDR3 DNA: TGTGCCAGCAGTTTATTGGGTCAGGGGAACACTGAAGCTTTCTTT. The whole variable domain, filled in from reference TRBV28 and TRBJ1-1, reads DVKVTQSSRYLVKRTGEKVFLECVQDMDHENMFWYRQDPGLGLRLIYFSYDVKMKEKGDIPEGYSVSREKKERFSLILESASTNQTSMYLCASSLLGQGNTEAFFGQGTRLTVV.